A selection of T cell receptor beta chains follows, all from one sample in a study of regulatory T cells in long-lasting Graves disease. TCRdb used MiXCR to reprocess the multiplex PCR reads, holding one entry per CDR3 protein. The table records hundreds of thousands of distinct CDR3 sequences, roughly 13% of them present only once. These data were also filed under a second study, of T cells in Graves' hyperthyroidism and ophthalmopathy.

Source: peripheral blood mononuclear cells (PBMCs), taken at new diagnosis, from a patient treated with antithyroid drugs. These receptors were collected from a man between 25 and 39 years old with Graves disease. Each CDR3 is given with its conserved first and last residue. Each record gives: CDR3 protein, CDR3 DNA, V gene, J gene, D gene, clone size. A D gene is named only where the DNA matches it firmly. Size is omitted from some rows. Given values are once, few, many or a class for expanded clones.

cdr3_aa: CASSESGLAVTDTQYF; cdr3_nt: TGTGCCAGCAGTGAATCGGGACTAGCAGTCACAGATACGCAGTATTTT; v_call: TRBV2; j_call: TRBJ2-3; d_call: TRBD2; clone_size: many
cdr3_aa: CAWSRVSGYTGELFF; cdr3_nt: TGTGCCTGGAGTCGGGTTAGCGGCTACACCGGGGAGCTGTTTTTT; v_call: TRBV30; j_call: TRBJ2-2; d_call: .; clone_size: few
cdr3_aa: CASSQGGGDEQYF; cdr3_nt: TGTGCCAGCAGCCAAGGCGGAGGCGACGAGCAGTACTTC; v_call: TRBV7-2; j_call: TRBJ2-7; d_call: .; clone_size: many
cdr3_aa: CSAGPSLESAYSYEQYF; cdr3_nt: TGCAGTGCTGGGCCCTCCCTTGAGAGCGCATACTCCTACGAGCAGTACTTC; v_call: TRBV20-1; j_call: TRBJ2-7; d_call: .; clone_size: many
cdr3_aa: CASSLLGQGPSNEQFF; cdr3_nt: TGCGCCAGCAGCCTACTTGGGCAGGGACCCTCCAATGAGCAGTTCTTC; v_call: TRBV4-1; j_call: TRBJ2-1; d_call: .; clone_size: few
cdr3_aa: CAISESIKGPQGTEAFF; cdr3_nt: TGTGCCATCAGTGAGTCGATCAAAGGCCCCCAGGGCACTGAAGCTTTCTTT; v_call: TRBV10-3; j_call: TRBJ1-1; d_call: .; clone_size: .
cdr3_aa: CASSLGTGGSLVYEQYF; cdr3_nt: TGTGCCAGCAGCCTGGGGACAGGGGGCTCTTTGGTCTACGAGCAGTACTTC; v_call: TRBV7-4; j_call: TRBJ2-7; d_call: TRBD1; clone_size: .
cdr3_aa: CASSLGYSDTQYF; cdr3_nt: TGTGCCAGCAGCCTAGGGTACTCAGATACGCAGTATTTT; v_call: TRBV5-6; j_call: TRBJ2-3; d_call: .; clone_size: many
cdr3_aa: CASSAPMGGPSTDTQYF; cdr3_nt: TGTGCCAGCAGCGCCCCGATGGGAGGCCCTAGCACAGATACGCAGTATTTT; v_call: TRBV5-8; j_call: TRBJ2-3; d_call: .; clone_size: many
cdr3_aa: CASSYSSSGSPEQFF; cdr3_nt: TGTGCCAGCAGTTACTCTAGCTCGGGTTCCCCGGAGCAGTTCTTC; v_call: TRBV6-2/TRBV6-3; j_call: TRBJ2-1; d_call: .; clone_size: .
cdr3_aa: CASSREPNYGYTF; cdr3_nt: TGCGCCAGCAGTCGGGAGCCTAACTATGGCTACACCTTC; v_call: TRBV10-2; j_call: TRBJ1-2; d_call: .; clone_size: many
cdr3_aa: CATSAAVPTEAFF; cdr3_nt: TGTGCCACCAGCGCAGCCGTCCCCACTGAAGCTTTCTTT; v_call: TRBV15; j_call: TRBJ1-1; d_call: .; clone_size: .
cdr3_aa: CSAPRTSGNLGELFF; cdr3_nt: TGCAGTGCTCCTAGGACTAGCGGAAACCTCGGGGAGCTGTTTTTT; v_call: TRBV20-1; j_call: TRBJ2-2; d_call: TRBD2; clone_size: few
cdr3_aa: CASSEPGEGLYEQYF; cdr3_nt: TGTGCCAGCAGTGAACCAGGGGAGGGACTCTACGAGCAGTACTTC; v_call: TRBV25-1; j_call: TRBJ2-7; d_call: .; clone_size: .